The 31 T cell receptor beta chains in this list originate from one sample, sequenced in a study of blood T cell repertoires in COVID-19. Clones were sequenced by immunoSEQ multiplex PCR, and TCRdb holds only the in-frame ones, with some missing. The sample yields approximately 470,000 clones, around 90% seen once. Sequencing input: PBMCs or T cells enriched from blood (not recorded which). All receptors come from a woman aged 18-29 years who had recovered from COVID-19.

Worth noting for this clone: The identical CDR3 is also encoded by other nucleotide sequences in the sample. The CDR3 is CASSRTGGYGYTF. CDR3 bases: TGTGCCAGCAGCCGGACAGGGGGCTATGGCTACACCTTC. This chain links TRBV6-5 with TRBJ1-2; 10 bases match TRBD1. Germline trimming cut 6 bases from V and 4 bases from J; bases unmatched to any gene: 2. This CDR3 has 13 residues. Germline values: CDR1 MNHEY, CDR2 SVGAGI.

V is TRBV2 and J is TRBJ2-7; TRBD2 aligns across 13 bases. J lost 6 bases, V lost 10 bases, and 12 bases had no gene match. Germline V gives CDR1 SNHLY, CDR2 FYNNEI. The CDR3 totals 15 residues. The CDR3 sequence: CAIDEGLAGPPEQYF. The CDR3, as DNA: TGTGCCATAGATGAGGGACTAGCGGGGCCGCCCGAGCAGTACTTC.

This chain connects TRBV7-2 to TRBJ1-5, with 9 bases matching TRBD1. Germline CDR1 SGHTA, CDR2 FQGNSA. This CDR3 is built from 15 residues. V shed 2 bases and J 5 bases; nucleotides not matched to a gene: 4. CDR3 bases: TGTGCCAGCAGCTTAAACAGGGGGCTCGATCAGCCCCAGCATTTT. Translating it yields CASSLNRGLDQPQHF.

The gene calls are TRBV6-4 and TRBJ2-2; 7 nucleotides match TRBD2. The length of the CDR3 is 14 residues. CDR1 is MRHNA, CDR2 SNTAGT, per germline. V gave up 5 bases and J gave up 3 bases; unmatched junction bases: 3. Here the CDR3 DNA reads TGTGCCAGCAGTCGGGAGGTCGACACCGGGGAGCTGTTTTTT. It translates to CASSREVDTGELFF.

This chain connects TRBV6-5 to TRBJ1-2; D is possibly TRBD1 (5 bases). The CDR3 is 14 residues long. CDR1 is MNHEY, CDR2 SVGAGI, per germline. V gave up 5 bases and J gave up 0 bases, with 10 bases separating them. CDR3 sequence (DNA): TGTGCCAGCAGTCCGACAGTTTCTAACTATGGCTACACCTTC. This sequence encodes CASSPTVSNYGYTF.

CDR3 coding DNA: TGCGCCAGCAGCGGAGGGACTGGACAGGGGAGAGCTATGACCTTC. It encodes CASSGGTGQGRAMTF. This chain links TRBV5-1 with TRBJ1-2, with 9 bases that match TRBD1. This CDR3 is 15 amino acids long. The ends lost 4 bases at V and 14 bases at J; junction bases unmatched: 18. CDR1 and CDR2 (germline): SGHRS, YFSETQ.

Remarks on this clone: This CDR3 is also generated by other DNA sequences in the sample. This rearrangement joins TRBV5-1 to TRBJ1-6, with TRBD1 identical over 8 bases. This CDR3 region has 14 residues. V lost 4 bases to trimming and J lost 10 bases; unmatched junction nucleotides: 7. Germline V gives CDR1 SGHRS, CDR2 YFSETQ. The CDR3 spells CASSLGQGGSPLHF. In nucleotides, the CDR3 is TGCGCCAGCAGCCTAGGACAGGGCGGGTCACCCCTCCACTTT.

The chain recombines TRBV28 with TRBJ1-2, with D uncertain. V gave up 6 bases and J gave up 10 bases, with 15 bases separating them. The CDR3 consists of 12 residues. Germline V CDR1 and CDR2: MDHEN, SYDVKM. CDR3 sequence reads: CASSPQQTDYTF. The DNA of the CDR3 is TGTGCCAGCAGCCCCCAACAGACCGACTACACCTTC.

Concerning this clone itself: The sample carries other DNA sequences with the same CDR3. The chain has TRBV7-2 and TRBJ2-1, with a weak D call TRBD1 (6 bases). V lost 4 bases and J 6 bases, leaving 7 bases between the germline ends. Germline CDR1 and CDR2: SGHTA and FQGNSA. The CDR3 runs to 12 residues. DNA of the CDR3: TGTGCCAGCAGCTGGACAGTCAATGAGCAGTTCTTC. Its protein is CASSWTVNEQFF.

The V and J genes are TRBV5-1 and TRBJ1-1, with 7 bases identical to TRBD1. With 2 bases clipped from V and 3 bases from J, the junction kept 1 base outside the gene matches. The CDR3 loop spans 13 amino acids. Germline V lookup: CDR1 SGHRS, CDR2 YFSETQ. CDR3 bases: TGCGCCAGCAGCTTAACAGGGGACACTGAAGCTTTCTTT. Protein product: CASSLTGDTEAFF.

The chain links TRBV5-1 to TRBJ1-5, with D uncertain. Germline V gene lookup returns CDR1 SGHRS and CDR2 YFSETQ. This CDR3 has 12 amino acids. V was clipped by 4 bases and J by 9 bases, with 11 bases between them. The CDR3 DNA reads TGCGCCAGCAGCGGAGAGGGTGGGCCCCAGCATTTT. Translated: CASSGEGGPQHF.

J is TRBJ1-1 and V is TRBV7-9, with TRBD1 as a possible D gene (6 bases). The CDR3 has 14 amino acids. Germline V gene data show CDR1 as SEHNR and CDR2 as FQNEAQ (reference sequence). The ends were cut back, 3 bases at V and 11 bases at J, with 19 bases in the middle. The CDR3 protein is CASSFSSGDYNAFF. CDR3 coding DNA: TGTGCCAGCAGCTTTAGTTCAGGGGACTATAATGCTTTCTTT.

The J gene is TRBJ2-1, the V gene TRBV4-1; TRBD2 aligns across 14 bases. J gave up 4 bases and V 4 bases, and 12 bases lay outside the gene matches. The CDR3 runs to 19 residues. CDR1 MGHRA and CDR2 YSYEKL come from the germline V gene. CDR3 sequence: CASSPSPGLAGALYNEQFF. The CDR3 bases are TGCGCCAGCAGCCCTTCCCCGGGACTAGCGGGGGCCCTTTACAATGAGCAGTTCTTC.

Here the CDR3 reads CASNQGGKGGYTF. The CDR3 DNA follows: TGTGCCAGCAACCAAGGAGGGAAGGGAGGCTACACCTTC. V is TRBV7-8 and J is TRBJ1-2; D gene unclear. The CDR3 length is 13 residues. Germline CDR1 is SGHVS and CDR2 is FQNEAQ. V lost 7 bases to trimming and J lost 8 bases, with 17 bases between them. The whole variable domain, filled in from reference TRBV7-8 and TRBJ1-2, reads GAGVSQSPRYKVAKRGQDVALRCDPISGHVSLFWYQQALGQGPEFLTYFQNEAQLDKSGLPSDRFFAERPEGSVSTLKIQRTQQEDSAVYLCASNQGGKGGYTFGSGTRLTVV.

The gene calls are TRBV12-3 or TRBV12-4 and TRBJ2-1; D gene ambiguous. V dropped 5 bases and J dropped 9 bases, with 14 bases sitting between them. This CDR3 region has 13 residues. The CDR3, as DNA: TGTGCCAGCAGTCCCTCAGGTGACGGTGAGCAGTTCTTC. This codes for CASSPSGDGEQFF.

The chain couples TRBV7-9 to TRBJ2-7, with D perhaps matching TRBD1 (5 bases). Trimming pared 0 bases from V and 5 bases from J, leaving 14 bases between. The CDR3 length is 15 residues. The germline CDR1 and CDR2 sequences are SEHNR and FQNEAQ (reference sequence). For the CDR3, the DNA is TGTGCCAGCAGCTTAGCGGCTCAGGGCCGGAACGAGCAGTACTTC. This gives the protein CASSLAAQGRNEQYF.

Details on this clone: Other DNA sequences in this specimen translate into the identical CDR3. The CDR3 region is CASSIASGAYNEQFF. The CDR3, as DNA: TGTGCCAGTAGTATAGCAAGCGGGGCTTACAATGAGCAGTTCTTC. The chain joins TRBV19 to TRBJ2-1; 7 bases are shared with TRBD2. The germline V gene encodes CDR1 LNHDA and CDR2 SQIVND (reference sequence). The CDR3 contains 15 residues. Trimming removed 1 base from V and 4 bases from J; junction bases left unmatched: 4.

CDR3 sequence: CASSQVYPRGSSFPNTEAFF. The CDR3 DNA reads TGCGCCAGCAGCCAAGTATACCCAAGAGGCAGCTCTTTCCCGAACACTGAAGCTTTCTTT. The chain uses TRBV4-1 and TRBJ1-1; D remains ambiguous. V dropped 1 base and J dropped 1 base, with 25 bases sitting between them. The CDR3 has 20 amino acids. Per germline, CDR1 MGHRA and CDR2 YSYEKL.

The chain joins TRBV6-1 to TRBJ1-3; the D is unclear. The CDR3 is 15 amino acids. Germline V gene sequence: CDR1 MNHNS, CDR2 SASEGT. Deletions cut 3 bases from V and 0 bases from J, with 9 bases between. The CDR3 DNA reads TGTGCCAGCAGTGAGGGCCGAAGCTCTGGAAACACCATATATTTT. It yields the protein CASSEGRSSGNTIYF.

The V gene is TRBV24-1, the J gene TRBJ2-5; TRBD1 matches at 8 bases. V shed 4 bases and J 3 bases; nucleotides not matched to a gene: 9. The germline V gene has CDR1 KGHDR and CDR2 SFDVKD. CDR3 length equals 16 residues. DNA of the CDR3: TGTGCCACCAGTGAGGCTGCGGGACAGGAGGAAGAGACCCAGTACTTC. This translates into CATSEAAGQEEETQYF.

This rearrangement joins TRBV7-2 to TRBJ2-7; D gene unclear. The CDR3 has 14 amino acids. Germline V gene sequence: CDR1 SGHTA, CDR2 FQGNSA. Trimming stripped 4 bases from V and 5 bases from J, with 15 bases between. CDR3 loop: CASSSRLGPHEQYF. DNA of the CDR3: TGTGCCAGCAGCTCCCGGCTAGGTCCCCACGAGCAGTACTTC.

V and J are TRBV29-1 and TRBJ2-3; no definite D call. V lost 2 bases and J lost 14, with 20 bases in between. The length of the CDR3 is 13 residues. The V gene's germline CDR1 is SQVTM and CDR2 ANQGSEA. Here the CDR3 reads CSVELRIEFVRYF. CDR3 coding DNA: TGCAGCGTTGAATTACGAATAGAATTCGTAAGGTATTTT.

Notes on this clone: Other DNA sequences within the sample encode an identical CDR3. V usage is TRBV5-5 and J usage is TRBJ2-5; D remains unclear. The CDR3 runs to 14 residues. V was cut by 2 bases and J by 1 base, with 9 bases left in between. The germline CDR1 and CDR2 sequences are SGHKS and YYEKEE (reference sequence). This chain's CDR3 is CASSLVSLQETQYF. Written as DNA, the CDR3 is TGTGCCAGCAGCTTAGTTAGTCTCCAAGAGACCCAGTACTTC.

The CDR3: CASSPRDEQFF. CDR3 DNA: TGTGCCAGCAGTCCCCGGGATGAGCAGTTCTTC. The rearrangement links TRBV6-5 to TRBJ2-1; no reliable D call. The CDR3 contains 11 residues. From germline, CDR1 is MNHEY and CDR2 SVGAGI. V was cut by 5 bases and J by 8 bases, with 7 bases left in between.

For the CDR3, the DNA is TGTGCCAGTACCATCGTCCCTACCGGGACAGCCAACTATGGCTACACCTTC. Translation: CASTIVPTGTANYGYTF. This chain joins TRBV19 and TRBJ1-2, with TRBD1 identical over 7 bases. This CDR3 is built from 17 residues. Trimming at V came to 7 bases and at J to 2 bases, leaving 16 bases not matched to a gene. In germline, CDR1 is LNHDA, CDR2 SQIVND (reference sequence).

This clone has just a few counts. The CDR3 protein is CASSPLGGHSGNTIYF. In DNA form, the CDR3 reads TGTGCCAGCAGTCCCCTAGGGGGCCACTCTGGAAACACCATATATTTT. The chain is built from TRBV25-1 and TRBJ1-3; 7 nucleotides align to TRBD1. CDR1 is MGHDK and CDR2 is SYGVNS in the germline V gene. The CDR3 contains 16 residues. Trimming removed 5 bases from V and 0 bases from J; junction bases left unmatched: 7.

This chain's CDR3 is CARYPWAGGRDTQYF. The CDR3 nucleotides are TGTGCCCGCTACCCCTGGGCGGGGGGGAGAGATACGCAGTATTTT. The rearrangement links TRBV12-1 to TRBJ2-3; the tabulated D call, TRBD2, remains unverified against the DNA. TRBV12-1 is a recognized pseudogene. This CDR3 is built from 15 residues.

This clone came up once. V and J are TRBV14 and TRBJ2-5, with TRBD2 matching over 12 bases. The V gene end was trimmed by 3 bases and the J gene end by 4 bases; junction bases not matched to a gene: 12. The CDR3 has 18 residues. Germline CDR1 is SGHDN and CDR2 is FVKESK. As DNA, the CDR3 is TGTGCCAGCAGCCACGGCCTAGCGGGGGGGTCCAGAGGAGAGACCCAGTACTTC. It yields the protein CASSHGLAGGSRGETQYF.

The rearrangement uses TRBV3-1 (or the pseudogene TRBV3-2) and TRBJ2-5, with D tentatively TRBD2 (6 bases). V was cut by 4 bases and J by 3 bases, with 12 bases left in between. In germline, CDR1 is LGHDT, CDR2 YNNKEL (reference sequence). CDR3 size: 14 residues. The CDR3 is CASSRGGVKETQYF. Here the CDR3 DNA reads TGTGCCAGCAGCCGGGGCGGGGTAAAAGAGACCCAGTACTTC.

The CDR3 DNA follows: TGTGCCACCAGATCCCCAGGACAGGGGTATCAGCCCCAGCATTTT. Protein product: CATRSPGQGYQPQHF. The chain uses TRBV24-1 and TRBJ1-5, with 9 nucleotides matching TRBD1. The CDR3 covers 15 residues. The germline V gene encodes CDR1 KGHDR and CDR2 SFDVKD. J lost 5 bases, V lost 7 bases, and 8 bases had no gene match.

The V and J genes are TRBV28 and TRBJ1-2; TRBD1 matches 7 bases. The germline gives CDR1 MDHEN, CDR2 SYDVKM. The CDR3 contains 15 residues. V shed 5 bases and J 8 bases; nucleotides not matched to a gene: 14. This CDR3 is CASSTRTGLRGGYTF. CDR3 DNA sequence: TGTGCCAGCAGTACGCGGACAGGACTTCGGGGAGGCTACACCTTC.